What follows are 16 T cell receptor beta chains derived from one specimen sequenced in a study of early T cells in non-severe SARS-CoV-2 infection. Each CDR3 protein is one row after TCRdb ran MiXCR on the 5' RACE reads. Here the sample spans approximately 83,000 distinct CDR3 sequences, 11% to 15% being singletons. The sequencing input was whole blood. These TCRs come from an adult who was a healthcare worker with PCR-confirmed SARS-CoV-2 infection or an uninfected control (not recorded which).

The J gene is TRBJ1-1, the V gene TRBV6-2 or TRBV6-3; D ambiguous. The CDR3 consists of 13 residues. Trimming stripped 2 bases from V and 1 base from J, with 5 bases between. Germline assignment: CDR1 MNHEY and CDR2 SVGEGT. The CDR3 protein is CASSYAENTEAFF. The CDR3, as DNA: TGTGCCAGCAGTTACGCAGAGAACACTGAAGCTTTCTTT.

This clonotype was seen more than once but under ten times. The chain joins TRBV29-1 to TRBJ1-1, with D hard to call. The CDR3 has 12 residues. CDR1 is SQVTM and CDR2 is ANQGSEA in the germline V gene. Trimming stripped 0 bases from V and 4 bases from J, with 6 bases between. The CDR3 nucleotides read TGCAGCGTTGAAGATAGGCGCACTGAAGCTTTCTTT. This gives the protein CSVEDRRTEAFF.

This clonotype showed up just a few times. This chain links TRBV13 with TRBJ2-5; 11 nucleotides align to TRBD1. V lost 4 bases and J lost 4; bases outside the gene matches: 2. Germline CDR1 PRHDT, CDR2 FYEKMQ (reference sequence). This CDR3 has 14 residues. CDR3 residues: CASSWTGGGETQYF. DNA for the CDR3: TGTGCCAGCAGCTGGACAGGGGGCGGAGAGACCCAGTACTTC.

This clonotype was seen only a few times. The chain employs TRBV7-9 and TRBJ2-2; D is undetermined. There are 14 residues in the CDR3. Trimming pared 3 bases from V and 3 bases from J, leaving 8 bases between. In germline, CDR1 is SEHNR, CDR2 FQNEAQ (reference sequence). Written as DNA, the CDR3 is TGTGCCAGCAGCTTCCAGGTGGACACCGGGGAGCTGTTTTTT. As protein: CASSFQVDTGELFF. The whole variable domain, filled in from reference TRBV7-9 and TRBJ2-2, reads DTGVSQNPRHKITKRGQNVTFRCDPISEHNRLYWYRQTLGQGPEFLTYFQNEAQLEKSRLLSDRFSAERPKGSFSTLEIQRTEQGDSAMYLCASSFQVDTGELFFGEGSRLTVL.

The DNA for the CDR3 is TGTGCCACCCCGAGGGGAATCAGCTCTGGAAACACCATATATTTT. Amino acids: CATPRGISSGNTIYF. V is TRBV12-3 or TRBV12-4 and J is TRBJ1-3; a possible D gene is TRBD1 (5 bases). This CDR3 contains 15 residues. V lost 10 bases, J lost 0 bases, and 16 bases lay in between.

This clonotype was observed many times. The CDR3 reads CSAGTTGVIQYF. For the CDR3, the DNA is TGCAGTGCTGGGACAACAGGGGTCATTCAGTACTTC. The J gene is TRBJ2-4, the V gene TRBV20-1; TRBD1 aligns across 7 bases. Germline V gene lookup returns CDR1 DFQATT and CDR2 SNEGSKA (reference sequence). V lost 5 bases and J lost 9; bases outside the gene matches: 7. The length of the CDR3 is 12 residues.

This clonotype was recorded a few times. The chain carries TRBV29-1 and TRBJ2-1, with TRBD2 matching over 9 bases. V shed 4 bases and J 4 bases; nucleotides not matched to a gene: 8. The CDR3 covers 15 residues. Germline CDR1 is SQVTM and CDR2 is ANQGSEA. CDR3 bases: TGCAGCGTTGGTTCACTAGCGGGCCCTTACAATGAGCAGTTCTTC. This translates into CSVGSLAGPYNEQFF.

The rearrangement links TRBV3-1 to TRBJ2-1, with 10 positions matching TRBD2. Germline trimming cut 0 bases from V and 7 bases from J; bases unmatched to any gene: 9. The CDR3 contains 17 residues. The germline V gene has CDR1 LGHDT and CDR2 YNNKEL (reference sequence). The CDR3 spells CASSQEKPGLAQNEQFF. For the CDR3, the DNA is TGTGCCAGCAGCCAAGAGAAACCGGGACTAGCGCAGAATGAGCAGTTCTTC.

In its sample, this clonotype was seen many times. This chain uses TRBV6-2 or TRBV6-3 with TRBJ2-1, with D tentatively TRBD1 or TRBD2 (5 bases each). The germline V gene encodes CDR1 MNHEY and CDR2 SVGEGT. Trimming took 2 bases from V and 6 from J, leaving 11 bases between them. This CDR3 contains 14 residues. The chain's CDR3 is CASSYPGRTNEQFF. The CDR3 bases are TGTGCCAGCAGTTACCCAGGGAGAACCAATGAGCAGTTCTTC.

A few counts support this clonotype. J is TRBJ2-3 and V is TRBV28; D possibly corresponds to TRBD2 (6 bases). The CDR3 totals 15 residues. Germline-derived CDR1 and CDR2 are MDHEN and SYDVKM. Trimming pared 8 bases from V and 0 bases from J, leaving 15 bases between. The CDR3 bases are TGTGCCAGCTTGCAGGGAGGCGGGAGCACAGATACGCAGTATTTT. The encoded protein is CASLQGGGSTDTQYF.

This clonotype was detected a few times. The chain is built from TRBV6-5 and TRBJ2-7; TRBD1 matches 9 bases. The CDR3 is 15 residues long. Trimming at V came to 2 bases and at J to 3 bases, leaving 5 bases not matched to a gene. Germline V CDR1 and CDR2: MNHEY, SVGAGI. CDR3 in DNA: TGTGCCAGCAGTTACGGGACAGGGCCTCTCTACGAGCAGTACTTC. This codes for CASSYGTGPLYEQYF.

The chain links TRBV12-3 or TRBV12-4 to TRBJ1-4; D possibly corresponds to TRBD1 (5 bases). The V and J ends lost 1 base and 5 bases respectively, with 8 bases between them. This CDR3 is built from 14 residues. The CDR3 nucleotides read TGTGCCAGCAGTTTAGACAGGCCCAATGAAAAACTGTTTTTT. Amino acids: CASSLDRPNEKLFF.

This clonotype has just a few counts. The gene calls are TRBV20-1 and TRBJ2-2; D possibly corresponds to TRBD1 (6 bases). V was trimmed by 5 bases and J by 6 bases, leaving 10 bases between them. Germline V gene sequence: CDR1 DFQATT, CDR2 SNEGSKA (reference sequence). This CDR3 comprises 12 residues. The CDR3 DNA reads TGCAGTGCTTATCCAGGGGCCGGGGAGCTGTTTTTT. It codes for CSAYPGAGELFF.

The J gene is TRBJ1-5, the V gene TRBV12-5, with D uncertain. Germline values: CDR1 LGHNT, CDR2 FRNRAP. The CDR3 covers 14 residues. V lost 1 base, J lost 2 bases, and 6 bases lay in between. Here the CDR3 DNA reads TGTGCTAGTGGTTTGGGCGGGGGCAATCAGCCCCAGCATTTT. It encodes CASGLGGGNQPQHF.

This chain connects TRBV29-1 to TRBJ1-2; 9 bases are shared with TRBD1. J lost 7 bases, V lost 0 bases, and 3 bases had no gene match. The CDR3 runs 13 residues. Germline values: CDR1 SQVTM, CDR2 ANQGSEA. CDR3 nucleotides: TGCAGCGTTGAAGATGGGACAGGGTCTGGCTACACCTTC. It is translated as CSVEDGTGSGYTF.

This clonotype has only a few counts. The chain uses TRBV13 and TRBJ2-3; D call uncertain. In germline, CDR1 is PRHDT, CDR2 FYEKMQ (reference sequence). This CDR3 is built from 13 residues. The V end was cut by 3 bases, the J end by 6 bases, with 10 bases between. CDR3 protein: CASSFRFADTQYF. DNA of the CDR3: TGTGCCAGCAGCTTTCGATTTGCGGATACGCAGTATTTT. The whole variable domain, remainder taken from reference TRBV13 and TRBJ2-3, is AAGVIQSPRHLIKEKRETATLKCYPIPRHDTVYWYQQGPGQDPQFLISFYEKMQSDKGSIPDRFSAQQFSDYHSELNMSSLELGDSALYFCASSFRFADTQYFGPGTRLTVL.